This entry is about one TCR beta chain. The antigen is not known. The sample belongs to a study of cytomegalovirus exposure and HLA in healthy donors. Study information: The same platform used for the 600 to 750 first-cohort repertoires was also used for the 130 or so validation repertoires, as a later analysis reported. Overall study findings and caveats: The TCR clusters that emerged in the first cohort tended, a later analysis found, to co-occur in the approximately 130 validation repertoires. Listed as cytomegalovirus-associated were 170 or so TCR beta chains. There were some public TCRs occurring in many donors, but most TCR sequences were rare.

The CDR3 covers 14 residues. The V and J ends lost 0 bases and 6 bases respectively, with 9 bases between them. The germline V gene encodes CDR1 SEHNR and CDR2 FQNEAQ (reference sequence). Clones were sequenced by immunoSEQ multiplex PCR, and TCRdb holds only the in-frame ones, with some missing. The profile shows 68,000 or so clones, roughly 96% of them singletons. The chain joins TRBV7-9 to TRBJ1-3, with D tentatively TRBD1 (6 bases). The receptor comes from a man younger than 35 in good health and CMV-seronegative. Sequencing input: PBMCs. The CDR3 DNA sequence: TGTGCCAGCAGCTTAGCTGGGGGCGCAAACACCATATATTTT. Protein sequence: CASSLAGGANTIYF.